This T cell receptor beta chain comes out of a study of blood T cell repertoires in COVID-19. Turning to the study itself: Samples taken during acute and convalescent COVID-19 were collected in the United States, Italy and Spain.

Original methodology: Amplification of reference gene primers was used by the study to estimate nucleated cell counts. Libraries were prepared by immunoSEQ multiplex PCR; TCRdb keeps only in-frame clonotypes and omits some of them. V and J calls and clone size are those listed in that table; D and trimming were worked out from the DNA. The table lists about 160,000 clones, more than 90% of them singletons. This clone appeared a few times. Germline values: CDR1 SGHTA, CDR2 FQGNSA. Trimming took 2 bases from V and 5 from J, leaving 18 bases between them. The CDR3 is 16 residues long. The clonotype was recovered from a man aged 45 to 65 with acute or convalescent COVID-19. The chain combines TRBV7-2 with TRBJ1-1; a weak D match, TRBD1 (5 bases). The sequenced material came from peripheral blood. CDR3 region: CASSLPLWGAKTEAFF. The CDR3 DNA reads TGTGCCAGCAGCTTACCCCTCTGGGGCGCGAAAACTGAAGCTTTCTTT.